Following are 18 T cell receptor beta chains from one sample sequenced in a study of neurological immune-mediated disorders. As for time point: longitudinal time-point 2. TCRdb redid the calling of the 5' RACE reads with MiXCR, one entry per CDR3 protein. Of approximately 89,000 distinct CDR3 sequences listed, approximately 13% are singletons. Material for sequencing was PBMCs. The receptors shown here come from a female donor with HTLV-1-associated myelopathy (HAM/TSP).

This clonotype was seen ten or more times. The chain joins TRBV6-1 to TRBJ2-5; 7 nucleotides align to TRBD1. Germline V gene sequence: CDR1 MNHNS, CDR2 SASEGT. The junction had 6 bases not matched to a gene; V was cut back by 6 bases and J by 5 bases. CDR3 length: 13 amino acids. The CDR3 sequence: CASRRDSLETQYF. DNA of the CDR3: TGTGCCAGCAGAAGGGACAGTTTGGAGACCCAGTACTTC.

In its sample, this clonotype was seen many times. The V gene is TRBV7-6, the J gene TRBJ2-3; 8 bases are shared with TRBD2. Looked up from germline, CDR1 is SGHVS and CDR2 is FNYEAQ. Trimming at V came to 1 base and at J to 1 base, leaving 10 bases not matched to a gene. The CDR3 spans 18 residues. CDR3 nucleotide sequence: TGTGCCAGCAGCTTAGATTACCTTAGCGGGATAGGCACAGATACGCAGTATTTT. This gives the protein CASSLDYLSGIGTDTQYF.

There are many counts of this clonotype. CDR3 in DNA: TGTGCCAGCAGCTTTGACCCAGCGAACACCGGGGAGCTGTTTTTT. Translation gives CASSFDPANTGELFF. The chain has TRBV5-4 and TRBJ2-2; D is unresolved. The CDR3 contains 15 residues. Germline-derived CDR1 and CDR2 are SGHNT and YYREEE (reference sequence). The V gene lost 2 bases and the J gene lost 0 bases, with 8 bases spanning the gap.

This clonotype has a count of ten or more. This rearrangement joins TRBV7-9 to TRBJ2-1, with 7 bases aligning to TRBD1. The CDR3 is 13 amino acids. Germline values: CDR1 SEHNR, CDR2 FQNEAQ (reference sequence). V shed 7 bases and J 7 bases; nucleotides not matched to a gene: 7. CDR3 protein: CASITDRANEQFF. CDR3 nucleotide sequence: TGTGCCAGCATAACCGACAGGGCAAATGAGCAGTTCTTC. The full variable domain, its missing parts supplied by reference TRBV7-9 and TRBJ2-1, is DTGVSQNPRHKITKRGQNVTFRCDPISEHNRLYWYRQTLGQGPEFLTYFQNEAQLEKSRLLSDRFSAERPKGSFSTLEIQRTEQGDSAMYLCASITDRANEQFFGPGTRLTVL.

As to this clonotype: A clone one base away is much larger, so this may be a read error. The CDR3 DNA follows: TGTGCCAACAGCTTTCGGGAATACACAGATACGCAGTATTTT. Amino acid sequence: CANSFREYTDTQYF. This sequence joins TRBV7-8 and TRBJ2-3; possible D gene TRBD2, 5 bases. This CDR3 region has 14 residues. Per germline, CDR1 SGHVS and CDR2 FQNEAQ.

There are many counts of this clonotype. This rearrangement joins TRBV24-1 to TRBJ2-1; unclear D gene. The CDR3 is made up of 15 amino acids. V was pared by 6 bases and J by 0 bases, with 11 bases between. From germline, CDR1 is KGHDR and CDR2 SFDVKD. The CDR3 nucleotides read TGTGCCACCAGTACCCTCCGCAGCTCCTACAATGAGCAGTTCTTC. Protein: CATSTLRSSYNEQFF.

There are many counts of this clonotype. This sequence joins TRBV20-1 and TRBJ1-4, with D tentatively TRBD1 (5 bases). The V end was cut by 6 bases, the J end by 7 bases, with 18 bases between. The germline V gene has CDR1 DFQATT and CDR2 SNEGSKA (reference sequence). The CDR3 covers 14 residues. The CDR3 bases are TGCAGTGCAATTCGGGACGGTGACTCTGAAAAACTGTTTTTT. Translated: CSAIRDGDSEKLFF.

In this sample, this clonotype turned up many times. The chain employs TRBV5-1 and TRBJ2-1, with 11 bases identical to TRBD2. CDR3 length: 19 residues. V dropped 4 bases and J dropped 2; count of bases not matched to a gene: 14. Germline lookup yields CDR1 SGHRS and CDR2 YFSETQ. CDR3 sequence: CASSPGTSGRPTAYNEQFF. CDR3 in DNA: TGCGCCAGCAGCCCGGGGACTAGCGGACGACCTACAGCCTACAATGAGCAGTTCTTC.

There are many counts of this clonotype. The chain recombines TRBV4-2 with TRBJ1-1; D is uncertain. This CDR3 comprises 13 residues. Trimming cost V 3 bases and J 0 bases, with 5 bases left between them. The germline V gene has CDR1 LGHNA and CDR2 YNFKEQ. In DNA form, the CDR3 reads TGTGCCAGCAGCCAGACTATGAACACTGAAGCTTTCTTT. Translated: CASSQTMNTEAFF.

The chain is built from TRBV11-2 and TRBJ2-6; D assignment may be TRBD1 or TRBD2 (5 bases each). Trimming took 2 bases from V and 0 from J, leaving 11 bases between them. This CDR3 region has 17 residues. The germline V gene encodes CDR1 SGHAT and CDR2 FQNNGV. The CDR3 DNA reads TGTGCCAGCAGCTTATGGGGGTCTGGCTCTGGGGCCAACGTCCTGACTTTC. Amino acids: CASSLWGSGSGANVLTF.

There are many counts of this clonotype. J is TRBJ2-4 and V is TRBV6-6; 9 bases match TRBD1. Germline V gene sequence: CDR1 MNHNY, CDR2 SVGAGI (reference sequence). The ends lost 5 bases at V and 3 bases at J; junction bases unmatched: 8. CDR3 length equals 16 residues. CDR3 DNA sequence: TGTGCCAGCAGTCCTGGGACAGGGTTAGGCAAAAACATTCAGTACTTC. This sequence encodes CASSPGTGLGKNIQYF.

About this clonotype: This may stem from a read error, because a much larger clone lies one nucleotide away. This sequence joins TRBV5-6 and TRBJ2-3; no firm D call. Germline V gene lookup returns CDR1 SGHDT and CDR2 YYEEEE. V lost 6 bases and J lost 1, with 15 bases in between. This CDR3 region has 15 residues. CDR3: CASTIFTFGTDTQYF. The CDR3 DNA follows: TGTGCCAGCACCATCTTTACCTTCGGCACAGATACGCAGTATTTT.

This clonotype has ten or more counts. The J gene is TRBJ2-3, the V gene TRBV12-3 or TRBV12-4; the D gene is possibly TRBD1 (6 bases). CDR3 length equals 15 residues. Trimming removed 6 bases from V and 2 bases from J, with 15 bases in between. The CDR3 DNA reads as TGTGCCAGCAGCAAGGTGGGGGCGGTCACAGATACGCAGTATTTT. It yields the protein CASSKVGAVTDTQYF.

This chain connects TRBV7-2 to TRBJ2-7, with a tentative D call TRBD2 (6 bases). Per germline, CDR1 SGHTA and CDR2 FQGNSA. This CDR3 comprises 15 residues. V lost 1 base to trimming and J lost 3 bases, with 13 bases between them. The CDR3 bases are TGTGCCAGCAGCTTAGGAAGGGTGGGGGGCTACGAGCAGTACTTC. Translation: CASSLGRVGGYEQYF.

This clonotype showed up many times. The chain combines TRBV6-2 or TRBV6-3 with TRBJ2-2; 7 bases match TRBD1. The V gene end was trimmed by 6 bases and the J gene end by 10 bases; junction bases not matched to a gene: 5. Germline V gene sequence: CDR1 MNHEY, CDR2 SVGEGT. The CDR3 has 12 residues. CDR3 DNA sequence: TGTGCCAGCAGCGACAGGGTATCGGAGCTGTTTTTT. Residues: CASSDRVSELFF.

This clonotype has a count of ten or more. The genes are TRBV28 and TRBJ2-3, with D possibly matching TRBD1 (6 bases). This CDR3 is built from 15 residues. Germline loops: CDR1 MDHEN, CDR2 SYDVKM. Trimming pared 8 bases from V and 4 bases from J, leaving 19 bases between. This chain's CDR3 is CASVSPSRQADTQYF. The CDR3, as DNA: TGTGCCAGCGTTTCCCCCTCCCGACAGGCAGATACGCAGTATTTT.

This clonotype was counted many times. This sequence joins TRBV7-8 and TRBJ1-5, with D maybe TRBD1 (5 bases). In germline, CDR1 is SGHVS, CDR2 FQNEAQ. Deletions cut 5 bases from V and 5 bases from J, with 10 bases between. The CDR3 runs to 13 residues. CDR3 in amino acids: CASSKGPDQPQHF. The CDR3 nucleotides are TGTGCCAGCAGCAAGGGACCCGATCAGCCCCAGCATTTT.

The table lists this clonotype with many counts. The chain joins TRBV5-6 to TRBJ2-7; 7 bases fit TRBD2. Germline V gene data show CDR1 as SGHDT and CDR2 as YYEEEE. The CDR3 totals 13 residues. Trimming cost V 3 bases and J 4 bases; bases outside gene matches: 4. The CDR3 reads CASSSGRGYEQYF. The CDR3 coding sequence is TGTGCCAGCAGCTCGGGGAGGGGTTACGAGCAGTACTTC.